What follows is one T cell receptor (beta chain) and its context. The antigen remains unidentified. The use of a sample-barcoded 5' primer and a J-beta primer mix characterized a second PCR of roughly 6 to 12 cycles. MiXCR, applied by TCRdb to the 5' RACE reads, yields one record per CDR3 protein. The data show some 550,000 distinct CDR3 sequences, around 48% seen once. This entry belongs to a study of blood T cells in healthy people across ages. CDR1 is MNHEY, CDR2 SVGEGT, per germline. The V gene end was trimmed by 5 bases and the J gene end by 2 bases; junction bases not matched to a gene: 5. The CDR3 consists of 15 residues. Points from the study as a whole: The recorded TCR beta diversity per million T cells decreased in a roughly linear manner with age. Estimates drawn from one million T cells were deemed to understate diversity.

The sequenced sample was blood. This TCR was sampled from a man older than 75 in good health. The chain combines TRBV6-2 or TRBV6-3 with TRBJ1-5, with 8 bases aligning to TRBD1. CDR3 region: CASSRQGFGNQPQHF. The CDR3 bases are TGTGCCAGCAGTCGACAGGGGTTCGGCAATCAGCCCCAGCATTTT.